This T cell receptor beta chain is drawn from a study of T cell repertoires in cytomegalovirus infection. TCRdb independently ran MiXCR on the reads; one entry per CDR3 protein. The table records about 260,000 distinct CDR3 sequences, approximately 10% of them present only once. Ten or more counts support this clonotype. The CDR3 spans 19 residues. Germline loops: CDR1 MDHEN, CDR2 SYDVKM. Trimming cost V 6 bases and J 3 bases, with 28 bases left between them. The V gene is TRBV28, the J gene TRBJ2-3, with D perhaps matching TRBD1 or TRBD2 (7 bases each). The sample taken for sequencing was PBMCs. The sequence was obtained from a human donor in good health (CMV status not recorded). Some clones in this sample may be carry-over from other donors' samples. CDR3 loop: CASRPLGTAGWGGTDTQYF. The CDR3 DNA reads as TGTGCCAGCAGACCCCTCGGGACAGCGGGATGGGGTGGGACAGATACGCAGTATTTT. The full variable domain, in which reference TRBV28 and TRBJ2-3 provide the parts outside the CDR3, is DVKVTQSSRYLVKRTGEKVFLECVQDMDHENMFWYRQDPGLGLRLIYFSYDVKMKEKGDIPEGYSVSREKKERFSLILESASTNQTSMYLCASRPLGTAGWGGTDTQYFGPGTRLTVL.